This T cell receptor (beta chain) was found in a study of OX40 agonist ivuxolimab in advanced cancers. Study-wide context: The costimulatory receptor OX40 (CD134) was targeted by ivuxolimab, a fully human IgG2 agonistic monoclonal antibody. Intravenous ivuxolimab was administered to patients every 2 weeks at six dose levels: 0.01, 0.1, 0.3, 1.5, 3 and 10 mg/kg. The purpose of peripheral TCRbeta sequencing was to test whether ivuxolimab changed TCR sequence diversity and led to clonal T-cell expansion. Patients were allowed to have had prior anti-PD-1, anti-PD-L1 or anti-CTLA-4 therapy, and more than 30% of the dose-escalation patients had previously received checkpoint inhibitors. In the dose-escalation cohort, 70% to 85% of patients were male, and the mean age was roughly 60 years with a range of roughly 20 to 80. Of the approximately 50 dose-escalation patients, hepatocellular carcinoma was present in around 19, melanoma in roughly 15, renal cell carcinoma in 9 and head and neck cancer in 9. Partial responses occurred in three dose-escalation patients: two with cutaneous melanoma and one with hepatocellular carcinoma. The monotherapy dose-escalation portion (N ≈ 50 patients) of the phase I ivuxolimab trial is reported in the paper. On the study overall, not on this receptor specifically: After ivuxolimab, CD8+ T cells had more expanded clones than CD4+ T cells on average. In the 0.1-3.0 mg/kg groups, partial responders had among the lowest normalized peripheral clonal expansion, particularly in CD8+ T cells. Low levels of normalized T-cell clonal expansion were also shown by some nonresponding patients. Antigen specificity was not determined for the clonally expanded peripheral T cells. At doses from 0.1 to 3.0 mg/kg, clonal expansion was seen in both CD4+ and CD8+ blood T cells between baseline and week 6.

For sequencing of the TCRbeta CDR3 region, genomic DNA was extracted from the sorted cells. The immunoSEQ Assay was used to sequence the TCRbeta CDR3 regions. TCRdb limited this immuneACCESS table to in-frame rearrangements with V and J called. A share of clones is missing; checked studies link under half to unresolved V genes, and the rest is unexplained. Counted in this sample were about 32,000 clones; 84% of them appeared once. Together, the top ten hold more than 15% of the sample. The trial excluded patients who had a history of autoimmune disease or who were on systemic immunosuppression. Peripheral blood for TCR sequencing was collected from all dose cohorts at baseline, on cycle 4 day 1, and on cycle 7 day 1. Samples came from an open-label, multicenter, first-in-human phase I dose-escalation trial of ivuxolimab. Adults with locally advanced or metastatic melanoma, renal cell carcinoma, hepatocellular carcinoma or head and neck squamous cell carcinoma were enrolled in the trial. Before TCR sequencing, CD4+ T cells and CD8+ T cells from peripheral blood were sorted into separate populations.

For CDR1 and CDR2, the germline V gene lists SGHDT and YYEEEE. Trimming accounts for 4 bases at V and 0 bases at J, while the number of junction bases matched to no gene is 6. Including the terminal cysteine and phenylalanine, the CDR3 comprises 16 residues. Of all the DNA, just the CDR3 is kept, 48 bases in frame from base 1. In the case of this clone: Its antigen has not been determined. Nothing much larger sits one base from this clone, and base qualities are not available.

The receptor's source is an adult with an advanced solid tumor such as melanoma, head and neck, liver or kidney cancer. The chain joins TRBV5-6 to TRBJ2-3, with 9 junctional bases fitting TRBD2. The sample in question was CD4+ or CD8+ T cells sorted from blood, obtained in a trial of the OX40 agonist ivuxolimab. The CDR3 region reads CASSRTSETSTDTQYF. The DNA sequence reads TGTGCCAGCAGCCGGACTAGCGAGACTAGCACAGATACGCAGTATTTT.